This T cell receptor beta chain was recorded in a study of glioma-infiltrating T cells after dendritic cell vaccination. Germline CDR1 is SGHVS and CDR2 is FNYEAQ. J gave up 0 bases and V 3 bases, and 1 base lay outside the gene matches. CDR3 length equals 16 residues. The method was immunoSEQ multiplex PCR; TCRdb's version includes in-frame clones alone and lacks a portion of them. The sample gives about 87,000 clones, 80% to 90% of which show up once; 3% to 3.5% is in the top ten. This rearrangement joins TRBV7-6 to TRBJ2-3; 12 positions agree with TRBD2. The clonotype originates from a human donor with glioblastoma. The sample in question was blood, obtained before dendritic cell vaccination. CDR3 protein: CASSFGTSGSTDTQYF. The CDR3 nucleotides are TGTGCCAGCAGCTTCGGGACTAGCGGGAGCACAGATACGCAGTATTTT.